The T cell receptor (beta chain) under discussion was sequenced for a study of cytomegalovirus exposure and HLA in healthy donors. Worth noting for this clone: As yet, its antigen is unknown.

Study-wide results and caveats: High specificity and sensitivity for cytomegalovirus status were reported for the classifier.

The PCR had 60 Vbeta and 13 Jbeta primers. Libraries were prepared by immunoSEQ multiplex PCR; TCRdb keeps only in-frame clonotypes and omits some of them. Of over 65,000 clones listed, approximately 78% are singletons. Germline CDR1 is LGHNA and CDR2 is YSLEER. This CDR3 region has 15 residues. V was trimmed by 1 base and J by 0 bases, leaving 9 bases between them. The material sequenced was PBMCs. The chain is built from TRBV4-3 and TRBJ2-5, with D possibly TRBD2 on 5 matching bases. The receptor comes from a human donor in good health. This chain's CDR3 is CASSQGRGYQETQYF. CDR3 coding DNA: TGCGCCAGCAGCCAAGGGCGCGGGTACCAAGAGACCCAGTACTTC.